This T cell receptor beta chain was documented in a study of blood T cell repertoires in COVID-19 (dated by TCRdb to 2020 to 2022). Looking at the study overall: Collaborator samples came from the United States, Italy and Spain and covered acute and convalescent phases of COVID-19. The material from the prospective study consisted of cDNA or gDNA derived from T cells, B-cell-depleted T cells, or PBMCs. Subjects who had been exposed to COVID-19, were actively infected with it, or had recovered from it provided the deeply sampled blood TCRbeta repertoires that made up the dataset. The repertoires were released in a freely available public database intended as a resource for research on the immune response to SARS-CoV-2. Samples were obtained from the ongoing ImmuneRACE study (first 160 participants) and from 1,254 subjects provided by 6 global collaborators. The sample metadata nearly always contained a de-identified subject ID, COVID-19 status, age in years and sex. Where available, HLA class I and class II types were taken from metadata supplied by the sample provider and were not determined by assay-based typing.

Participants in the prospective study were aged about 18 to 95 years, lived in under 30 United States geographic areas, and enrolled through a virtual design. In the prospective study, cohorts were assigned on the basis of participant-reported clinical history obtained from a screening survey and a study questionnaire. A participant counted as exposed if, within 2 weeks of entering the study, that participant had been in contact with someone who had a PCR-confirmed or clinician-diagnosed COVID-19 case. In the prospective study, mobile phlebotomists collected whole blood, serum and a nasopharyngeal or oropharyngeal swab from each participant. Prospective study participants could optionally give additional blood draws and questionnaires over a 2-month period. Prospective study blood samples were shipped either frozen or at room temperature before DNA extraction. At the junction V is shortened by 6 bases and J by 5 bases; bases outside the gene matches: 7. The CDR3 numbers 15 residues from cysteine through phenylalanine. Only CDR3 DNA is held: 45 bases, read in frame from base 1. CDR1 and CDR2, looked up from the germline V gene (reference sequence), are MNHEY and SMNVEV.

Overall study results and their limits: Clinical and demographic metadata were provided uncurated, with the amount varying by source and participant.

With regard to this clone: The antigen this receptor binds is unknown. One base away there is no much larger clone; base qualities are not given.

TCRbeta CDR3 regions were amplified from genomic DNA by means of the immunoSEQ Assay, a bias-controlled multiplex PCR. The source study handled its data this way. Within the assay, amplification of reference gene primers was used to estimate how many nucleated cells each sample contained. Sequence reads were collapsed and filtered to measure the absolute abundance of every unique TCRbeta CDR3 rearrangement. Productive Simpson clonality was computed per sample as the square root of Simpson's diversity index over productive rearrangements. Not all clones reach the TCRdb copy of this immuneACCESS table, which keeps in-frame sequences only. Checked studies attribute under half of the gap to unresolved V genes and leave the rest unexplained. D and trimming were read from the DNA, whereas the V and J calls and clone size are those reported in that table. Across this sample there are 350,000 to 400,000 clones, with about nine tenths seen only once. The top ten clonotypes cover about 0.83% of the sample.

This receptor was obtained from a woman in her thirties or forties who had been exposed to COVID-19. This receptor chain uses TRBV27 and TRBJ1-1, with 12 bases matching TRBD1. Material: PBMCs or T cells enriched from blood (not recorded which). The CDR3 region has the sequence CASSLLGQGATEAFF. The nucleotide sequence is TGTGCCAGCAGCCTCCTGGGACAGGGGGCGACTGAAGCTTTCTTT.